Included here is one TCR beta chain sequence, with context. Antigen: not known. This CDR3 has 16 residues. Germline loops: CDR1 PRHDT, CDR2 FYEKMQ (reference sequence). V shed 4 bases and J shed 0 bases, with 14 bases lying between them. The data were taken from a study of T-cell reconstitution after alpha-beta-depleted transplantation in children. Study outcomes and limitations: Where alpha-beta T cells came from about two months after transplant was reportedly several hundred expanded graft clones. When one year had passed after transplant, most T-cell counts and diversity came from newly produced T cells. Recipient T cells and thymic progenitors that survived gave rise to the high TCRbeta diversity observed at day 60 in some patients.

Unique molecular identifiers were used to barcode this TCRbeta library. TCRdb processed the PCR reads anew with MiXCR; each CDR3 protein has one entry. The data contain tens of thousands of distinct CDR3 sequences, approximately 43% of them singletons. This chain connects TRBV13 to TRBJ2-3; no firm D call. The sequence derives from a male patient under 18 who had a stem cell transplant for acute lymphoblastic leukemia, so the T cells may come from the graft donor. The input for sequencing was PBMCs, mostly from graft donor cells, taken 360 days after TCRalphabeta/CD19-depleted stem cell transplant. The CDR3 is CASSSRPGTSTDTQYF. Here the CDR3 DNA reads TGTGCCAGCAGCTCGAGACCTGGAACGAGCACAGATACGCAGTATTTT. Together with reference TRBV13 and TRBJ2-3, the CDR3 gives the full variable domain: AAGVIQSPRHLIKEKRETATLKCYPIPRHDTVYWYQQGPGQDPQFLISFYEKMQSDKGSIPDRFSAQQFSDYHSELNMSSLELGDSALYFCASSSRPGTSTDTQYFGPGTRLTVL.